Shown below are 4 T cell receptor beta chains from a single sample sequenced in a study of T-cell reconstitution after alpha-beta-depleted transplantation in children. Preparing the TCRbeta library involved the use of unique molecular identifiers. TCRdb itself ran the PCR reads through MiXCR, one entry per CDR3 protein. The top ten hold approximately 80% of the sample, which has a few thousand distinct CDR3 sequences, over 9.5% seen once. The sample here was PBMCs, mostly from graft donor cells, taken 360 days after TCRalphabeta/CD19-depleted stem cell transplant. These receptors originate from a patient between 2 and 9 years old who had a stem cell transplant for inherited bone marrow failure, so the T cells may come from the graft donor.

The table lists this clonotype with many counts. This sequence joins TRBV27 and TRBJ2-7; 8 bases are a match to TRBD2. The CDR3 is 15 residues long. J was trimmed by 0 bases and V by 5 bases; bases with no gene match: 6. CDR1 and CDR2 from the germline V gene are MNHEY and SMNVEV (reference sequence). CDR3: CASSKREPSSYEQYF. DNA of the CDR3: TGTGCCAGCAGTAAGCGGGAGCCGAGCTCCTACGAGCAGTACTTC.

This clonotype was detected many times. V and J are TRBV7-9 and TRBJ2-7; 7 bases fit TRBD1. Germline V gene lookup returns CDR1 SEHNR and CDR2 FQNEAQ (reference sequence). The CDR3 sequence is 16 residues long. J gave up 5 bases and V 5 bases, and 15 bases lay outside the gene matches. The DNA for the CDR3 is TGTGCCAGCAGCCCTGGTGGGGCAGGGGGTTTACACGAGCAGTACTTC. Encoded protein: CASSPGGAGGLHEQYF.

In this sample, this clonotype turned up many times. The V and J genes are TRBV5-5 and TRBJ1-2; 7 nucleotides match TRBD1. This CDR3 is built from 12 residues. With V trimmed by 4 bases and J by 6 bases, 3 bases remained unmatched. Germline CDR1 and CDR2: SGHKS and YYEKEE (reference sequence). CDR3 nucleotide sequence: TGTGCCAGCAGCCAAACAGGGGATGGCTACACCTTC. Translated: CASSQTGDGYTF.

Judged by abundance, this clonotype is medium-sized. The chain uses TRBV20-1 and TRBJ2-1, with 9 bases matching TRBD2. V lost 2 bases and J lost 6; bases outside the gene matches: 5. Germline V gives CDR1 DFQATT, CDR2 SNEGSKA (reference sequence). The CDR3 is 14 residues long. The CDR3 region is CSARTAGGVNEQFF. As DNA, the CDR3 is TGCAGTGCTAGAACCGCGGGAGGGGTCAATGAGCAGTTCTTC.